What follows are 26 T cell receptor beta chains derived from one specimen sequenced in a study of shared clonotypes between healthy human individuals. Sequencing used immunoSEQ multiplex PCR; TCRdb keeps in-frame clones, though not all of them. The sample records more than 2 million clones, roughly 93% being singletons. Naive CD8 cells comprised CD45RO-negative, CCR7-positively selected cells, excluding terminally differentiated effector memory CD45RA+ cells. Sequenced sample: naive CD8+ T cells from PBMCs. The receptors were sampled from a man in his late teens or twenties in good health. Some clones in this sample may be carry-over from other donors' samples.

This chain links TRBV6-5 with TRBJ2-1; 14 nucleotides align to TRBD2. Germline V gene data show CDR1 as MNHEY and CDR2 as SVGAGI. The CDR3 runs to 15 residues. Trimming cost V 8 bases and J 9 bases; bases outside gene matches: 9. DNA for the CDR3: TGTGCCAGCGGACCGGGACTAGCGGGAGTGATTGAGCAGTTCTTC. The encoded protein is CASGPGLAGVIEQFF.

The CDR3 loop reads CASSVVGTRDEQYF. The DNA of the CDR3 is TGTGCCAGCAGTGTCGTTGGGACTAGGGACGAGCAGTACTTC. The rearrangement uses TRBV6-4 and TRBJ2-7, with 8 bases that match TRBD2. CDR3 length equals 14 residues. The J segment lost 5 bases and the V segment lost 4 bases, leaving 7 bases of the junction unmatched. Germline-derived CDR1 and CDR2 are MRHNA and SNTAGT.

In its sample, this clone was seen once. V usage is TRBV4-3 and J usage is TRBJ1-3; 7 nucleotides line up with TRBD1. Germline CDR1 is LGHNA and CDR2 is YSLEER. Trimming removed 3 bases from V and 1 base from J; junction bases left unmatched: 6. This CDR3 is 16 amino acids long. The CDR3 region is CASSQDRFGSGNTIYF. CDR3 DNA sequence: TGCGCCAGCAGCCAGGACAGGTTCGGTTCTGGAAACACCATATATTTT.

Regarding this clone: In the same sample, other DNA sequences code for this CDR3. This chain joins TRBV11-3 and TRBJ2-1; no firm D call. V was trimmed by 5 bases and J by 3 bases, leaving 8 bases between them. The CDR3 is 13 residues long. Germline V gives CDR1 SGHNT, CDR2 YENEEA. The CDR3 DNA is TGTGCCAGCAGCCCCCGCAGCTACAATGAGCAGTTCTTC. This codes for CASSPRSYNEQFF.

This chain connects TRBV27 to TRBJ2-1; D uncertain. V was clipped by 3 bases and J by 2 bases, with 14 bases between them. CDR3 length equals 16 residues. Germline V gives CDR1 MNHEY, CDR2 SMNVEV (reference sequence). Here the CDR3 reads CASSLTPSLPYNEQFF. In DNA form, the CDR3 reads TGTGCCAGCAGTTTGACTCCTTCTCTCCCCTACAATGAGCAGTTCTTC.

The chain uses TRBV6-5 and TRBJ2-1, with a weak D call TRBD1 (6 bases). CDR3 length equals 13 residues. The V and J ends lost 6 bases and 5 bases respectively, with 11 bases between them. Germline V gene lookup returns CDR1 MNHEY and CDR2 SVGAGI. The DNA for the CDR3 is TGTGCCAGCAGGACAGGACAGAACAATGAGCAGTTCTTC. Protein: CASRTGQNNEQFF.

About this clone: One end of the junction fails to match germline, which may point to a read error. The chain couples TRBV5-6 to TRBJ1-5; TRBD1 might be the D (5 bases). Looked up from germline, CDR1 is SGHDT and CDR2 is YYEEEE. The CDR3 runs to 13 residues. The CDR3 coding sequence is TGTACCAGCAGCTTGGGGGTTGGGCAGCCCCAGCATTTT. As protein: CTSSLGVGQPQHF.

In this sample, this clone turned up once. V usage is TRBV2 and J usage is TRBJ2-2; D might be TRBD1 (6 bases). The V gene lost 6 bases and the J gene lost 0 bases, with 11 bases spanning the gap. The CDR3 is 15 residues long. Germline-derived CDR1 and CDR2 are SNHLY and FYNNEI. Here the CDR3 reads CASSPGVPNTGELFF. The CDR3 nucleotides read TGTGCCAGCAGCCCAGGGGTTCCGAACACCGGGGAGCTGTTTTTT.

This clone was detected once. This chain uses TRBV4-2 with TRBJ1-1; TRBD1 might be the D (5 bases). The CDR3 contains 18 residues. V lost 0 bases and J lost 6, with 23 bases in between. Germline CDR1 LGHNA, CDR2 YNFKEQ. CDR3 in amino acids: CASSQDSIGGTFVAEAFF. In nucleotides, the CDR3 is TGTGCCAGCAGCCAAGATAGTATCGGGGGGACCTTCGTGGCTGAAGCTTTCTTT.

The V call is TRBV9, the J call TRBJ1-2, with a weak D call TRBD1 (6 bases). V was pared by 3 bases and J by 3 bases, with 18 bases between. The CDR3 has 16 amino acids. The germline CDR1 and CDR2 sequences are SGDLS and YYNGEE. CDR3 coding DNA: TGTGCCAGCAGCGCCGGAAGTGGGGGCTCGGACTATGGCTACACCTTC. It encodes CASSAGSGGSDYGYTF.

The CDR3 DNA reads TGTGCCAGCAGCTCTGGGGACAGCGAAGCTTTCTTT. It is translated as CASSSGDSEAFF. The V and J genes are TRBV5-6 and TRBJ1-1, with 7 bases fitting TRBD1. With V trimmed by 3 bases and J by 8 bases, 4 bases remained unmatched. Germline values: CDR1 SGHDT, CDR2 YYEEEE. This CDR3 spans 12 amino acids.

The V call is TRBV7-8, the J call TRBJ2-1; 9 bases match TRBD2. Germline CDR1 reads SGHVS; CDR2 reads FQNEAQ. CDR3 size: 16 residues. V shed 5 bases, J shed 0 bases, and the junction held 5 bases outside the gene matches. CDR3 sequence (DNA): TGTGCCAGCAGCAGCGGGGGGAAAGACTCCTACAATGAGCAGTTCTTC. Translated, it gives CASSSGGKDSYNEQFF.

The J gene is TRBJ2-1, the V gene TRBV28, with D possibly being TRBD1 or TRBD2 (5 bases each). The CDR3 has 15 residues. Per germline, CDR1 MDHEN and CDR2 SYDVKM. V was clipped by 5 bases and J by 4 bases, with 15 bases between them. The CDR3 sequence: CASSPGPAKYNEQFF. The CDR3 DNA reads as TGTGCCAGCAGTCCGGGACCAGCTAAATACAATGAGCAGTTCTTC. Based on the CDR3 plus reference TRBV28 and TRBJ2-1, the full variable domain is DVKVTQSSRYLVKRTGEKVFLECVQDMDHENMFWYRQDPGLGLRLIYFSYDVKMKEKGDIPEGYSVSREKKERFSLILESASTNQTSMYLCASSPGPAKYNEQFFGPGTRLTVL.

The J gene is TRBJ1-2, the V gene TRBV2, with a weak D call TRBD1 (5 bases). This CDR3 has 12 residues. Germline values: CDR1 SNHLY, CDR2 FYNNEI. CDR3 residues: CGIYGGLYGYTF. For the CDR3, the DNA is TGTGGCATTTATGGGGGTCTTTATGGCTACACCTTC.

The CDR3 coding sequence is TGTGCCAGCAGTGTGCTCGGGGAGCTGTTTTTT. Translation gives CASSVLGELFF. The rearrangement uses TRBV25-1 and TRBJ2-2; D remains ambiguous. V was shortened by 4 bases and J by 7 bases, with 4 bases between the two germline ends. There are 11 residues in the CDR3. The V gene's germline CDR1 is MGHDK and CDR2 SYGVNS.

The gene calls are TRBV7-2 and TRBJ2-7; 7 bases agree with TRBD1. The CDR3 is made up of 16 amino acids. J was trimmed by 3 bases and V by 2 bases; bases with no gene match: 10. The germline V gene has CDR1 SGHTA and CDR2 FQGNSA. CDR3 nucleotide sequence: TGTGCCAGCAGCTTACATGCAGGGGGTAGTTTCTACGAGCAGTACTTC. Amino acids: CASSLHAGGSFYEQYF.

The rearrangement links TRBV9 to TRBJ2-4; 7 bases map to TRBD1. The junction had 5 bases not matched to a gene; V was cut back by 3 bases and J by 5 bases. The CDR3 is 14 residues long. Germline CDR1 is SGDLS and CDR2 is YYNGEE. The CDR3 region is CASSAPGTENIQYF. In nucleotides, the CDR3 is TGTGCCAGCAGCGCCCCCGGGACAGAAAACATTCAGTACTTC.

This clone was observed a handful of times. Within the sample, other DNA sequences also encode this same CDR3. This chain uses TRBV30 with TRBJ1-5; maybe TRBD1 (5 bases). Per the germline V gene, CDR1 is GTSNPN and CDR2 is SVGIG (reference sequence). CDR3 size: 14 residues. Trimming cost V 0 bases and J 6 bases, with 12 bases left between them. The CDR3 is CAWSVGQGGQPQHF. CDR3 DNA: TGTGCCTGGAGTGTAGGGCAGGGCGGTCAGCCCCAGCATTTT.

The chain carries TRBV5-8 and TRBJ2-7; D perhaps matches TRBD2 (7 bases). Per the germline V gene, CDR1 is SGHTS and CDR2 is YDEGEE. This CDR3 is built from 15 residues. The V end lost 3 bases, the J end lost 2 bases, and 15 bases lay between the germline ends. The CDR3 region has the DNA TGTGCCAGCAGCTGGACCGGGGGGCGCGCCTACGAGCAGTACTTC. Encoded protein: CASSWTGGRAYEQYF.

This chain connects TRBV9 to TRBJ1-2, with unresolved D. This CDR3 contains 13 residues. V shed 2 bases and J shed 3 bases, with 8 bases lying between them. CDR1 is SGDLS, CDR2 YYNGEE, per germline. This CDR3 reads CASSVLTDYGYTF. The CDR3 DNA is TGTGCCAGCAGCGTTCTGACGGACTATGGCTACACCTTC.

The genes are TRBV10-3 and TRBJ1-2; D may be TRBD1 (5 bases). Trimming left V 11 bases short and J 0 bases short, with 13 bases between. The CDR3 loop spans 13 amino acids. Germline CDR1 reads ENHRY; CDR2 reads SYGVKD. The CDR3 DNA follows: TGTGCCGCCCGGGACGGAGCTAACTATGGCTACACCTTC. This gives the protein CAARDGANYGYTF.

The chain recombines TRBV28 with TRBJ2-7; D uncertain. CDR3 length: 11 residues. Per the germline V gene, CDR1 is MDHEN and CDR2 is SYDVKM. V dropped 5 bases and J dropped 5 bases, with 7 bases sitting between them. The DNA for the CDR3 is TGTGCCAGCAGTAAGTTCAACGAGCAGTACTTC. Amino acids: CASSKFNEQYF.

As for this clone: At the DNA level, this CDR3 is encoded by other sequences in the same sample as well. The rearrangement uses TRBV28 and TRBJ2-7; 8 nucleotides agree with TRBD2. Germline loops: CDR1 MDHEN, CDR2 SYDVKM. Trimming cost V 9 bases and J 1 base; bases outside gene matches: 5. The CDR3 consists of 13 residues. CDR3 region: CASKTSGSYEQYF. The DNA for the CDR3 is TGTGCCAGTAAAACTAGCGGATCCTACGAGCAGTACTTC.

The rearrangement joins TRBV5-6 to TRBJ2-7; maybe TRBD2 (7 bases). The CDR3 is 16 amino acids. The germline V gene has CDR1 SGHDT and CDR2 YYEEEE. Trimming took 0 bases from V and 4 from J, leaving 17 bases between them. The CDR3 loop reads CASSLGMAGAEYEQYF. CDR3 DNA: TGTGCCAGCAGCTTGGGGATGGCGGGGGCGGAATACGAGCAGTACTTC.

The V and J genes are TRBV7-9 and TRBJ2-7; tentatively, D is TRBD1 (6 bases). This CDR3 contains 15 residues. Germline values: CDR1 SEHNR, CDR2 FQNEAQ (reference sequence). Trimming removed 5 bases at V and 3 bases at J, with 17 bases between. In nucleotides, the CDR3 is TGTGCCAGCAGCCCGGCAGGGGTAGCCATCTACGAGCAGTACTTC. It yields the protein CASSPAGVAIYEQYF.

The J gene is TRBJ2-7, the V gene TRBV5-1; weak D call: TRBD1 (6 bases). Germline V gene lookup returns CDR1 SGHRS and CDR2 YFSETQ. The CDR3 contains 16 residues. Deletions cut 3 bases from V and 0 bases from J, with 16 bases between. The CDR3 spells CASSYYRAISSYEQYF. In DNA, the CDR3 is TGCGCCAGCAGCTATTACAGGGCTATCAGCTCCTACGAGCAGTACTTC.